This entry is about one T cell receptor (beta chain). Time point given: newly diagnosed, previously untreated cHL patient sample. Negative selection with magnetic separation was used to purify CD4+ T cells from thawed PBMCs. The CDR3 totals 16 residues. The ends lost 4 bases at V and 1 base at J; junction bases unmatched: 5. Germline CDR1 is LNHDA and CDR2 is SQIVND (reference sequence). TCRdb's table, derived via immunoSEQ multiplex PCR, lists solely in-frame clones and lacks some. The repertoire holds about 15,000 clones, with roughly 86% as singletons. The entry originates in a study of PD-1 blockade in classical Hodgkin lymphoma.

Sequenced input: CD4+ T cells from blood. The TCR was taken from a human donor with classical Hodgkin lymphoma. J is TRBJ1-5 and V is TRBV19, with 9 bases matching TRBD1. The CDR3 region is CASSTPDRGSNQPQHF. CDR3 nucleotides: TGTGCCAGTAGTACCCCGGACAGGGGAAGCAATCAGCCCCAGCATTTT.